The present TCR beta chain was sequenced within a study of blood T cells in healthy people across ages. As for the study in general: About one barcoded beta molecule per two T cells came from capture by template switching.

PCR was performed a second time for about 6 to 12 cycles using a sample-barcoded 5' primer and a J-beta primer mix. TCRdb reprocessed the 5' RACE reads with MiXCR, giving one entry per CDR3 protein. The table shows about 570,000 distinct CDR3 sequences, with 25% to 30% occurring only once. The CDR3 extends over 14 amino acids. The germline V and J ends were trimmed by 5 bases and 4 bases, with 14 bases remaining between them. Per germline, CDR1 SGHTA and CDR2 FQGNSA. This clonotype was seen more than once but under ten times. The authors drew about 10 milliliters of peripheral blood from each donor. The V call is TRBV7-2, the J call TRBJ2-5, with D unresolved. The source is a woman between 70 and 85 years old in good health. Sequencing was done on a sample of blood. The CDR3 DNA sequence: TGTGCCAGCAGCCCTCAGGCCACGGGAGAGACCCAGTACTTC. This gives the protein CASSPQATGETQYF.